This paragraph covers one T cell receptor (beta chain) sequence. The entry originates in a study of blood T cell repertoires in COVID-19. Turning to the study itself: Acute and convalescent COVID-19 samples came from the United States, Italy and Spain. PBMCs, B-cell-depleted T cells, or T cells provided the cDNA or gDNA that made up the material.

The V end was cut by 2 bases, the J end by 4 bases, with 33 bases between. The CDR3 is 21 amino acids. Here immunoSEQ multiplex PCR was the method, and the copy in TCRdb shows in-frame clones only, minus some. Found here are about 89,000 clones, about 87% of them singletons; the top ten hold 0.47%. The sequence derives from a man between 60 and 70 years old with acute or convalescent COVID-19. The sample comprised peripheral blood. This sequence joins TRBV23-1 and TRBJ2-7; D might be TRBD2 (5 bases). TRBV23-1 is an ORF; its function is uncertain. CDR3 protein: CASSQVVPQVREALPSYEQYF. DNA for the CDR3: TGCGCCAGCAGTCAAGTAGTCCCTCAAGTTCGGGAAGCACTTCCCTCGTACGAGCAGTACTTC.